This T cell receptor (beta chain) appears in the sequencing data of a study of blood T cell repertoires in COVID-19. As for the study in general: Acute-phase and convalescent COVID-19 samples originated in the United States, Italy and Spain. PBMCs, B-cell-depleted T cells, or T cells provided the cDNA or gDNA that made up the material.

Residents of 24 US areas, aged about 18 to 95 years, made up the participants. The germline CDR1 and CDR2 sequences are SGHRS and YFSETQ. The CDR3 totals 14 residues. J lost 4 bases, V lost 4 bases, and 7 bases had no gene match. Original handling: Cell counts per sample came from amplifying reference gene primers. Sequencing was performed with immunoSEQ multiplex PCR; in TCRdb, only in-frame clones are kept and a portion is missing. V and J calls plus clone size are reproduced from that table; the DNA served to infer D and trimming. The sample has fewer than 200,000 clones; about 88% are singletons. The sequenced sample was PBMCs or T cells enriched from blood (not recorded which). V and J are TRBV5-1 and TRBJ2-7; 8 positions match TRBD1. This sequence originates from a human donor with acute COVID-19. The donor label of this sample is uncertain. CDR3 sequence reads: CASSARQGRYEQYF. The CDR3 DNA follows: TGCGCCAGCAGCGCGAGACAGGGGCGGTACGAGCAGTACTTC. The complete variable domain, with remaining parts taken from reference TRBV5-1 and TRBJ2-7, reads KAGVTQTPRYLIKTRGQQVTLSCSPISGHRSVSWYQQTPGQGLQFLFEYFSETQRNKGNFPGRFSGRQFSNSRSEMNVSTLELGDSALYLCASSARQGRYEQYFGPGTRLTVT.